The rows below give T cell receptor beta chains drawn from one sample of a study of blood T cell repertoires in COVID-19. Data came from immunoSEQ multiplex PCR; TCRdb stores just in-frame clones and leaves some out. The table has approximately 110,000 clones, 75% to 90% seen once. Sequences were obtained from peripheral blood. Receptors were obtained from a woman aged 70-85 years with acute or convalescent COVID-19. Both conserved end residues are part of each CDR3. A D gene is named only where the DNA matches it firmly. Clone size appears in some rows only: once, few, many, or a class for an expanded clone.

J gene: TRBJ2-2
clone size: NA
V gene: TRBV11-3
D gene: NA
CDR3 DNA: TGTGCCAGCAGCCCTTATACGAACACCGGGGAGCTGTTTTTT
CDR3 protein: CASSPYTNTGELFF

J gene: TRBJ2-5
clone size: NA
V gene: TRBV7-3
D gene: NA
CDR3 DNA: TGTGCCAGCAGTACTCATTCCCAAGAGACCCAGTACTTC
CDR3 protein: CASSTHSQETQYF

J gene: TRBJ2-5
clone size: NA
V gene: TRBV6-1
D gene: NA
CDR3 DNA: TGTGCCAGCAGTGAAGCGTCAAGGGGCCAAGAGACCCAGTACTTC
CDR3 protein: CASSEASRGQETQYF

J gene: TRBJ1-1
clone size: NA
V gene: TRBV5-1
D gene: TRBD1
CDR3 DNA: TGCGCCAGCAGCTTTGGGGACAGCGCTGAAGCTTTCTTT
CDR3 protein: CASSFGDSAEAFF

J gene: TRBJ1-1
clone size: NA
V gene: TRBV19
D gene: TRBD1
CDR3 DNA: TGTGCCAGTAGTCCCCGGACAGGGCCGAACACTGAAGCTTTCTTT
CDR3 protein: CASSPRTGPNTEAFF

J gene: TRBJ2-5
clone size: NA
V gene: TRBV7-9
D gene: TRBD2
CDR3 DNA: TGTGCCAGCAGCCGGACTAGCGGGGGGGTAGAAGAGACCCAGTACTTC
CDR3 protein: CASSRTSGGVEETQYF

J gene: TRBJ2-5
clone size: NA
V gene: TRBV5-6
D gene: NA
CDR3 DNA: TGTGCCAGCAGCTTGGTCCAGCAAGAGACCCAGTACTTC
CDR3 protein: CASSLVQQETQYF

J gene: TRBJ1-2
clone size: once
V gene: TRBV4-1
D gene: NA
CDR3 DNA: TGCGCCAGCAGCCAAGATGGAGAGTTCGCGTATAACTATGGCTACACCTTC
CDR3 protein: CASSQDGEFAYNYGYTF

J gene: TRBJ2-1
clone size: NA
V gene: TRBV10-3
D gene: TRBD2
CDR3 DNA: TGTGCCATCAAGCCCAGGGGCCCCGGGAGCGGGGGGGCTGGGGAGCAGTTCTTC
CDR3 protein: CAIKPRGPGSGGAGEQFF

J gene: TRBJ1-5
clone size: few
V gene: TRBV3-1/TRBV3-2
D gene: NA
CDR3 DNA: TGTGCCAGCAGCCAAGATCTTCCAGGGGTAGGGCAGCCCCAGCATTTT
CDR3 protein: CASSQDLPGVGQPQHF

J gene: TRBJ2-5
clone size: NA
V gene: TRBV7-9
D gene: TRBD1
CDR3 DNA: TGTGCCAGCAGCCCTCTTTGGACAGGTACAGAGACCCAGTACTTC
CDR3 protein: CASSPLWTGTETQYF

J gene: TRBJ1-1
clone size: NA
V gene: TRBV11-2
D gene: TRBD1
CDR3 DNA: TGTGCCAGCAGCTTAAGACAGGGTAGGAACACTGAAGCTTTCTTT
CDR3 protein: CASSLRQGRNTEAFF

J gene: TRBJ1-1
clone size: NA
V gene: TRBV7-2
D gene: NA
CDR3 DNA: TGTGCCAGCAGCTGGGACTTCAACACTGAAGCTTTCTTT
CDR3 protein: CASSWDFNTEAFF

J gene: TRBJ1-1
clone size: NA
V gene: TRBV5-6
D gene: TRBD1
CDR3 DNA: TGTGCCAGCAGACAGCAGGGGGCAGTGAACACTGAAGCTTTCTTT
CDR3 protein: CASRQQGAVNTEAFF

J gene: TRBJ2-3
clone size: NA
V gene: TRBV7-3
D gene: TRBD2
CDR3 DNA: TGTGCCAGCAGCCGACGAGCGGGAGGGGCAGATACGCAGTATTTT
CDR3 protein: CASSRRAGGADTQYF

J gene: TRBJ2-1
clone size: NA
V gene: TRBV30
D gene: NA
CDR3 DNA: TGTGCCTGGAGTGTAGGGCAGGGGCCGTACAATGAGCAGTTCTTC
CDR3 protein: CAWSVGQGPYNEQFF

J gene: TRBJ2-5
clone size: NA
V gene: TRBV30
D gene: TRBD1
CDR3 DNA: TGTGCCTGGAGTGTAGGGGGCGTTGGGGAGACCCAGTACTTC
CDR3 protein: CAWSVGGVGETQYF